The clone carrying this TCR beta chain was counted many times. Its antigen is currently unknown. This sample is drawn from a study of post-analysis software for immune sequencing data. Study-level background: Disease courses included relapsing-remitting, secondary progressive and progressive-relapsing multiple sclerosis.

Overall study findings and caveats: The normalized Chao1 diversity of multiple sclerosis patients was significantly lower than that of controls. Among five TRBV segments more frequent in patients than controls were TRBV5-6, TRBV5-1 and TRBV20-1. The authors found that F measure strongly co-clustered same-batch samples.

cDNA libraries for TCR beta contained unique molecular identifiers. Starting from approximately 1 to 10 million T cells, the study yielded 450,000 to 500,000 cDNA molecules. TCRdb reanalysed the PCR reads using MiXCR and keeps one entry per CDR3 protein. The sample carries 380,000 or so distinct CDR3 sequences, less than 35% recorded once. V gave up 7 bases and J gave up 7 bases; unmatched junction bases: 15. CDR1 and CDR2 (germline): SQVTM, ANQGSEA. CDR3 length: 15 residues. V and J are TRBV29-1 and TRBJ2-5; 10 nucleotides match TRBD1. Sequencing was performed on blood. The TCR sequence derives from a girl between 5 and 17 years old with multiple sclerosis. CDR3 bases: TGCAGCGCCTTAACCCCCGGGACAGGGGTCGGGACCCAGTACTTC. Amino acid sequence: CSALTPGTGVGTQYF.